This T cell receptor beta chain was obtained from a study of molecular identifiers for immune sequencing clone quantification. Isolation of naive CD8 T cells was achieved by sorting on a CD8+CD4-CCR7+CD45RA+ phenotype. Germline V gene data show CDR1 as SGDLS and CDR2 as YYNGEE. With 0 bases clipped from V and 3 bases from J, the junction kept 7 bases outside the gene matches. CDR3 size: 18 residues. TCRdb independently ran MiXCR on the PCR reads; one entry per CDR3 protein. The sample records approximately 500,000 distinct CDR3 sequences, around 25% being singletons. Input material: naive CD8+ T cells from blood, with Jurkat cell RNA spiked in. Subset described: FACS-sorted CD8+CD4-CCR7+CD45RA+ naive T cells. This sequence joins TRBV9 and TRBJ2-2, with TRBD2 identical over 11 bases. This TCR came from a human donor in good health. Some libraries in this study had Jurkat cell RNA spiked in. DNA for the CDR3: TGTGCCAGCAGCGTAGCTATCCTAGCGGGAGGTTACACCGGGGAGCTGTTTTTT. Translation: CASSVAILAGGYTGELFF.